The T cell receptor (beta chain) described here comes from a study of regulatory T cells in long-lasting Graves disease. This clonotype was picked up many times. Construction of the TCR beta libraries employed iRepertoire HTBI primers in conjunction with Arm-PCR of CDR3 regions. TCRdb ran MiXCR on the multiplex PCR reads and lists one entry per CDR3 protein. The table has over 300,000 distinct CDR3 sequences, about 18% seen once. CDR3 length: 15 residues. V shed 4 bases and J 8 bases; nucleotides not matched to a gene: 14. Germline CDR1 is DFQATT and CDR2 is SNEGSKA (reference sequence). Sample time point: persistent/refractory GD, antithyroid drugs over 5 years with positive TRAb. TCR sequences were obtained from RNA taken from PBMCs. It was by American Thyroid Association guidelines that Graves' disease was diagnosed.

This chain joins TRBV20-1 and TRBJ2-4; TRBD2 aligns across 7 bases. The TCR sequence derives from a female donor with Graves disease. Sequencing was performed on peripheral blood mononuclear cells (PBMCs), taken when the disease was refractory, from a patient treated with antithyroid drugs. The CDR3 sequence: CSATDSSGSLHIQYF. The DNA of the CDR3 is TGCAGTGCTACGGACTCTAGCGGATCTTTACACATTCAGTACTTC.